Each of the 26 T cell receptor beta chains below was sequenced from the same sample in a study of glioma-infiltrating T cells. TCR alpha and beta CDR3 regions were amplified from RNA using iRepertoire nested multiplex PCR. TCRdb passed the multiplex PCR reads through MiXCR, listing each CDR3 protein once. The sample has about 380,000 distinct CDR3 sequences, roughly two fifths seen once; the top ten hold more than 10%. The sequencing sample was made of glioma tissue, nonneoplastic brain tissue, or PBMCs (not recorded which). The receptor set was obtained from a human donor with low-grade glioma or glioblastoma, undergoing nonglioma brain surgery, or in good health (not recorded which).

This clonotype was counted only a few times. V is TRBV20-1 and J is TRBJ2-7; possibly TRBD2 for D (5 bases). The CDR3 has 13 residues. The ends were cut back, 3 bases at V and 4 bases at J, with 13 bases in the middle. Germline loops: CDR1 DFQATT, CDR2 SNEGSKA (reference sequence). The CDR3 nucleotides are TGCAGTGCTAGCCTAGGGTGGGAGTACGAGCAGTACTTC. This translates into CSASLGWEYEQYF.

The V and J genes are TRBV20-1 and TRBJ2-7, with TRBD2 matching 14 bases. Germline CDR1 reads DFQATT; CDR2 reads SNEGSKA (reference sequence). V was clipped by 3 bases and J by 5 bases; unmatched bases: 12. The CDR3 extends over 17 amino acids. This chain's CDR3 is CSASSPGLAGVTNEQYF. As DNA, the CDR3 is TGCAGTGCTAGTTCCCCGGGACTAGCGGGAGTAACCAACGAGCAGTACTTC.

J is TRBJ2-1 and V is TRBV3-1; possibly TRBD1 or TRBD2 for D (5 bases each). V lost 4 bases, J lost 9 bases, and 13 bases lay in between. There are 13 residues in the CDR3. CDR1 is LGHDT and CDR2 is YNNKEL in the germline V gene (reference sequence). The CDR3 protein is CASSLTGAGEQFF. In DNA, the CDR3 is TGTGCCAGCAGCCTCACCGGGGCGGGTGAGCAGTTCTTC.

The chain has TRBV12-3 or TRBV12-4 and TRBJ1-1; D gene uncertain. The CDR3 spans 15 residues. Trimming shortened V by 4 bases and J by 0 bases, and 12 bases separated the two germline ends. The CDR3 loop is CASSYPDLMNTEAFF. The CDR3 bases are TGTGCCAGCAGTTACCCAGACTTAATGAACACTGAAGCTTTCTTT.

The chain is built from TRBV5-1 and TRBJ2-1, with D maybe TRBD1 (5 bases). This CDR3 comprises 13 residues. CDR1 and CDR2 from the germline V gene are SGHRS and YFSETQ. The ends were cut back, 6 bases at V and 8 bases at J, with 15 bases in the middle. The CDR3 coding sequence is TGCGCCAGCATAGGCAGCAGGGTGGATGAGCAGTTCTTC. Translation gives CASIGSRVDEQFF.

This clonotype was counted between two and nine times. The V and J genes are TRBV25-1 and TRBJ2-7; D unresolved. CDR3 size: 14 residues. Germline CDR1 and CDR2: MGHDK and SYGVNS. Trimming left V 5 bases short and J 3 bases short, with 14 bases between. CDR3 in amino acids: CASSFGAVGYEQYF. CDR3 DNA: TGTGCCAGCAGTTTTGGTGCTGTCGGCTACGAGCAGTACTTC.

As to this clonotype: The missing conserved phenylalanine or tryptophan at the end of this CDR3 makes a read error likely. The V gene is TRBV28, the J gene TRBJ2-7; 8 nucleotides agree with TRBD1. The CDR3 loop spans 13 amino acids. In germline, CDR1 is MDHEN, CDR2 SYDVKM. The CDR3 loop reads CTTHRTGNYEQYL. The CDR3 nucleotides read TGTACCACCCATCGGACAGGGAACTACGAGCAGTACCTC.

This clonotype was observed a handful of times. The rearrangement joins TRBV20-1 to TRBJ2-1, with 11 positions matching TRBD2. The CDR3 totals 14 residues. Germline CDR1 reads DFQATT; CDR2 reads SNEGSKA (reference sequence). Trimming removed 5 bases from V and 8 bases from J; junction bases left unmatched: 8. This CDR3 is CSALTSGRIDEQFF. CDR3 DNA: TGCAGTGCTCTCACTAGCGGGAGAATCGATGAGCAGTTCTTC.

In DNA form, the CDR3 reads TGCAGTGCTAGAGATTCGAGGACAGGGGGCTACGAGCAGTACTTC. Translated, it gives CSARDSRTGGYEQYF. V gene TRBV20-1 combines with J gene TRBJ2-7; TRBD1 matches 10 bases. Looked up from germline, CDR1 is DFQATT and CDR2 is SNEGSKA (reference sequence). V lost 0 bases and J lost 3; bases outside the gene matches: 5. The CDR3 length is 15 residues.

As to this clonotype: With a much larger clone just one base away, this may be a read error. Without the conserved terminal phenylalanine or tryptophan, this CDR3 likely stems from a read error. The rearrangement links TRBV7-6 to TRBJ1-2; 8 bases align to TRBD1. The CDR3 has 15 amino acids. The trim removed 1 base at V and 4 bases at J, leaving 5 bases unmatched. From germline, CDR1 is SGHVS and CDR2 FNYEAQ. CDR3 residues: CASSLELTGAYGYTS. The CDR3 nucleotides are TGTGCCAGCAGCTTAGAGTTGACAGGGGCCTATGGCTACACCTCC.

V gene TRBV24-1 combines with J gene TRBJ2-4; D uncertain. V lost 6 bases and J lost 1, with 6 bases in between. Germline values: CDR1 KGHDR, CDR2 SFDVKD. This CDR3 comprises 13 residues. CDR3 loop: CATSSWAKNIQYF. The CDR3 DNA reads TGTGCCACCAGTTCGTGGGCCAAAAACATTCAGTACTTC.

Concerning this clonotype: A much larger clone differs from this one at a single base, so this may be a read error. V usage is TRBV6-1 and J usage is TRBJ1-2; no clear D gene. Per the germline V gene, CDR1 is MNHNS and CDR2 is SASEGT. The CDR3 is 13 residues long. CDR3: CTSSDLRGYGYTF. DNA of the CDR3: TGTACCAGCAGTGACCTAAGAGGCTATGGCTACACCTTC.

As to this clonotype: A much bigger clone sits one base away, suggesting this may be a read error. The genes are TRBV6-1 and TRBJ1-2; D may be TRBD1 (6 bases). Germline CDR1 reads MNHNS; CDR2 reads SASEGT. The CDR3 extends over 15 amino acids. Trimming took 0 bases from V and 3 from J, leaving 11 bases between them. For the CDR3, the DNA is TGTGCCAGCAGTGAAGCGCGGGGGGCGTACTATGGCTACACCTTC. Encoded protein: CASSEARGAYYGYTF.

This clonotype was observed at least ten times. The chain is built from TRBV20-1 and TRBJ2-3; 11 positions agree with TRBD2. The ends lost 5 bases at V and 0 bases at J; junction bases unmatched: 10. The CDR3 runs 17 residues. Looked up from germline, CDR1 is DFQATT and CDR2 is SNEGSKA (reference sequence). The CDR3: CSASGLAERTSTDTQYF. The CDR3 DNA reads TGCAGTGCTTCGGGACTAGCGGAACGAACTAGCACAGATACGCAGTATTTT.

This clonotype was detected many times. The rearrangement joins TRBV4-2 to TRBJ1-1, with a tentative D call TRBD1 (5 bases). Per germline, CDR1 LGHNA and CDR2 YNFKEQ. Trimming removed 6 bases at V and 1 base at J, with 9 bases between. CDR3 size: 13 residues. CDR3 in amino acids: CASSTTGNTEAFF. The DNA for the CDR3 is TGTGCCAGCAGTACCACAGGGAACACTGAAGCTTTCTTT.

This clonotype was seen more than once but under ten times. This chain uses TRBV27 with TRBJ1-5, with D unclear. V lost 8 bases, J lost 4 bases, and 12 bases lay in between. Germline V gene data show CDR1 as MNHEY and CDR2 as SMNVEV (reference sequence). This CDR3 has 13 amino acids. CDR3 sequence: CASGPSRNQPQHF. CDR3 sequence (DNA): TGTGCCAGCGGTCCCTCAAGAAATCAGCCCCAGCATTTT.

The chain combines TRBV6-5 with TRBJ2-7, with 14 bases identical to TRBD2. There are 18 residues in the CDR3. The V gene end was trimmed by 1 base and the J gene end by 7 bases; junction bases not matched to a gene: 12. Germline V gene sequence: CDR1 MNHEY, CDR2 SVGAGI. CDR3 in amino acids: CASSYFTPGTSGSGEQYF. The CDR3 DNA follows: TGTGCCAGCAGTTACTTTACACCGGGGACTAGCGGGAGCGGAGAGCAGTACTTC.

This clonotype came up many times. The chain recombines TRBV6-1 with TRBJ1-5; D is possibly TRBD1 (6 bases). There are 15 residues in the CDR3. The V gene's germline CDR1 is MNHNS and CDR2 SASEGT. V gave up 7 bases and J gave up 0 bases, with 13 bases separating them. The CDR3 DNA reads TGTGCCAGCAAAATACAGGGATCTAGCAATCAGCCCCAGCATTTT. It specifies CASKIQGSSNQPQHF.

This clonotype was counted at least ten times. The V and J genes are TRBV4-1 and TRBJ2-7, with TRBD2 matching 12 bases. CDR1 is MGHRA and CDR2 is YSYEKL in the germline V gene. V gave up 6 bases and J gave up 4 bases; unmatched junction bases: 10. This CDR3 spans 16 amino acids. The DNA of the CDR3 is TGCGCCAGCAGTCCCCCACGGACTAGCGGGATGTACGAGCAGTACTTC. This gives the protein CASSPPRTSGMYEQYF.

The table lists this clonotype with many counts. J is TRBJ1-2 and V is TRBV28; 10 bases are a match to TRBD1. Trimming cost V 4 bases and J 2 bases; bases outside gene matches: 1. Per germline, CDR1 MDHEN and CDR2 SYDVKM. This CDR3 is built from 14 residues. The CDR3 is CASSSGQGNYGYTF. The DNA of the CDR3 is TGTGCCAGCAGTTCGGGACAGGGGAACTATGGCTACACCTTC.

The chain joins TRBV6-4 to TRBJ2-3, with a possible D match to TRBD1 (5 bases). CDR1 and CDR2 from the germline V gene are MRHNA and SNTAGT. V lost 0 bases and J 6 bases, leaving 10 bases between the germline ends. The CDR3 has 14 amino acids. DNA for the CDR3: TGTGCCAGCAGTGACTCTGGGGCCGGGGATACGCAGTATTTT. As protein: CASSDSGAGDTQYF.

The rearrangement joins TRBV12-3 or TRBV12-4 to TRBJ2-3; no firm D call. CDR3 size: 15 residues. Trimming cost V 3 bases and J 1 base, with 11 bases left between them. This CDR3 reads CASSFFTDGTDTQYF. The CDR3 nucleotides are TGTGCCAGCAGTTTTTTCACAGATGGCACAGATACGCAGTATTTT.

This clonotype occurred many times. The V and J genes are TRBV20-1 and TRBJ1-1, with unresolved D. The CDR3 sequence is 13 residues long. V was clipped by 8 bases and J by 0 bases, with 13 bases between them. Germline-derived CDR1 and CDR2 are DFQATT and SNEGSKA (reference sequence). The CDR3 DNA is TGCAGTTACCTGAGTAGCATGAACACTGAAGCTTTCTTT. It encodes CSYLSSMNTEAFF.

This clonotype appeared a few times. The chain employs TRBV28 and TRBJ2-2, with TRBD1 matching 7 bases. This CDR3 is built from 16 residues. Trimming cost V 4 bases and J 3 bases; bases outside gene matches: 8. The germline gives CDR1 MDHEN, CDR2 SYDVKM. The CDR3 sequence: CASSSAKQGHTGELFF. The CDR3 coding sequence is TGTGCCAGCAGTTCTGCGAAACAGGGGCACACCGGGGAGCTGTTTTTT.

This clonotype was recorded only once. V is TRBV29-1 and J is TRBJ1-4; 8 nucleotides match TRBD1. Germline CDR1 reads SQVTM; CDR2 reads ANQGSEA. With 7 bases clipped from V and 8 bases from J, the junction kept 12 bases outside the gene matches. The CDR3 contains 14 residues. CDR3 protein: CSAARTGYTEKLFF. CDR3 bases: TGCAGCGCCGCCCGGACAGGGTATACAGAAAAACTGTTTTTT.

This chain uses TRBV29-1 with TRBJ2-5; possibly TRBD1 for D (6 bases). The V gene lost 6 bases and the J gene lost 4 bases, with 12 bases spanning the gap. Germline lookup yields CDR1 SQVTM and CDR2 ANQGSEA. The CDR3 sequence is 12 residues long. CDR3 sequence reads: CSVFRGGETQYF. In DNA form, the CDR3 reads TGCAGCGTATTCAGGGGCGGAGAGACCCAGTACTTC. Full variable domain (missing parts from reference TRBV29-1 and TRBJ2-5): SAVISQKPSRDICQRGTSLTIQCQVDSQVTMMFWYRQQPGQSLTLIATANQGSEATYESGFVIDKFPISRPNLTFSTLTVSNMSPEDSSIYLCSVFRGGETQYFGPGTRLLVL.